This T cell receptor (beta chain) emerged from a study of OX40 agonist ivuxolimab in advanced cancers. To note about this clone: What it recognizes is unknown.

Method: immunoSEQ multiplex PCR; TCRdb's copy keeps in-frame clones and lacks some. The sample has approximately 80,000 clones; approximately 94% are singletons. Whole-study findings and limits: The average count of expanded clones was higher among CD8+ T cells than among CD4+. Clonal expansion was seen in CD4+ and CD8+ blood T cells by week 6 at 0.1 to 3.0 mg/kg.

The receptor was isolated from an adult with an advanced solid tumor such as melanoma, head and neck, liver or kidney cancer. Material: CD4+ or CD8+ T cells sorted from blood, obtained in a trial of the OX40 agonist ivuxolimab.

CDR3 region: CASTPWDRVVAEQYF. The CDR3 DNA reads as TGTGCCAGCACCCCATGGGACAGGGTGGTGGCCGAGCAGTACTTC. V usage is TRBV28 and J usage is TRBJ2-7; 9 nucleotides align to TRBD1. Germline assignment: CDR1 MDHEN and CDR2 SYDVKM. Unmatched junction bases numbered 13, after V lost 7 bases and J lost 6 bases. The CDR3 is 15 residues long.